This passage covers 7 T cell receptor beta chains from one sample sequenced in a study of T cells in Graves' hyperthyroidism and ophthalmopathy. The TCR beta CDR3 regions underwent amplification using RNA transcripts as the source. HTBI primers were the set used in a first-round RT-PCR of the TCR CDR3. TCRdb used MiXCR to reprocess the multiplex PCR reads, holding one entry per CDR3 protein. The table includes more than 550,000 distinct CDR3 sequences, around a sixth detected once. Sequenced: blood. The receptors originated from a woman aged 50 to 60 with Graves' hyperthyroidism that later progressed to Graves' ophthalmopathy.

This clonotype was detected many times. The chain has TRBV30 and TRBJ2-5; 9 bases are a match to TRBD1. J gave up 5 bases and V 1 base, and 11 bases lay outside the gene matches. In germline, CDR1 is GTSNPN, CDR2 SVGIG (reference sequence). The CDR3 runs to 16 residues. The CDR3 is CAWSAGTGSVAETQYF. CDR3 nucleotide sequence: TGTGCCTGGAGTGCAGGGACAGGGAGCGTTGCGGAGACCCAGTACTTC.

At least ten counts were recorded for this clonotype. The rearrangement links TRBV5-1 to TRBJ2-7; D is undetermined. V lost 2 bases to trimming and J lost 2 bases, with 8 bases between them. The germline V gene encodes CDR1 SGHRS and CDR2 YFSETQ. The CDR3 has 13 residues. The chain's CDR3 is CASSLEVAYEQYF. CDR3 coding DNA: TGCGCCAGCAGCTTAGAAGTCGCCTACGAGCAGTACTTC.

In its sample, this clonotype was seen many times. The chain carries TRBV6-1 and TRBJ2-1, with 10 bases fitting TRBD2. Trimming cost V 2 bases and J 8 bases; bases outside gene matches: 6. CDR1 is MNHNS and CDR2 is SASEGT in the germline V gene. The CDR3 has 15 amino acids. This chain's CDR3 is CASSERLAGADEQFF. As DNA, the CDR3 is TGTGCCAGCAGTGAACGGCTAGCGGGGGCGGATGAGCAGTTCTTC.

This clonotype was picked up many times. The J gene is TRBJ1-1, the V gene TRBV10-3, with D possibly being TRBD1 (5 bases). The CDR3 sequence is 16 residues long. The V end lost 4 bases, the J end lost 0 bases, and 15 bases lay between the germline ends. The V gene's germline CDR1 is ENHRY and CDR2 SYGVKD. The CDR3 region is CAISAGVQGMNTEAFF. The CDR3 nucleotides are TGTGCCATCAGTGCCGGTGTTCAGGGCATGAACACTGAAGCTTTCTTT.

In this sample, this clonotype turned up a few times. The CDR3 sequence: CASSNTGVSEQFF. CDR3 coding DNA: TGTGCCAGCAGCAACACAGGGGTGAGTGAGCAGTTCTTC. The chain uses TRBV6-1 and TRBJ2-1; 7 bases are shared with TRBD1. The trim removed 6 bases at V and 9 bases at J, leaving 8 bases unmatched. Germline loops: CDR1 MNHNS, CDR2 SASEGT. The CDR3 contains 13 residues.

The chain joins TRBV4-1 to TRBJ2-1; the D is unclear. In germline, CDR1 is MGHRA, CDR2 YSYEKL. This CDR3 is 14 amino acids long. V was clipped by 1 base and J by 8 bases, with 12 bases between them. The CDR3 bases are TGCGCCAGCAGCCAAGGTCGGGTCTTGGATGAGCAGTTCTTC. Its protein is CASSQGRVLDEQFF.

This clonotype has a handful of counts. CDR3 in amino acids: CASSSMTVKAGELFF. The CDR3 DNA is TGTGCCAGCAGCTCGATGACAGTGAAGGCCGGGGAGCTGTTTTTT. V is TRBV5-5 and J is TRBJ2-2, with a possible D match to TRBD1 (5 bases). The CDR3 extends over 15 amino acids. The V gene lost 3 bases and the J gene lost 6 bases, with 15 bases spanning the gap. The V gene's germline CDR1 is SGHKS and CDR2 YYEKEE (reference sequence).